The rows below give T cell receptor beta chains drawn from one sample of a study of blood T cell repertoires in COVID-19. Clones were sequenced by immunoSEQ multiplex PCR, and TCRdb holds only the in-frame ones, with some missing. The repertoire has about 86,000 clones, approximately 80% of them found once; the top ten carry roughly a third. Sequenced input: peripheral blood. All receptors derive from a woman of 80 years or more with active or convalescent COVID-19. Each CDR3 is given with its conserved first and last residue. D genes are given only for firm matches. The listing skips clone size in some rows; elsewhere it reads once, few, many or a size class.

v_gene,abundance,j_gene,d_gene,CDR3aa,CDR3nt
TRBV5-5,-,TRBJ1-6,TRBD1,CASSLATGTGAHF,TGTGCCAGCAGCTTGGCTACCGGGACAGGGGCCCACTTT
TRBV6-2/TRBV6-3,-,TRBJ1-1,TRBD1,CASSPTGMTEAFF,TGTGCCAGCAGCCCGACAGGGATGACTGAAGCTTTCTTT
TRBV4-3,-,TRBJ2-2,-,CASSPSLGTSTGELFF,TGCGCCAGCAGCCCCAGTCTAGGAACTAGCACCGGGGAGCTGTTTTTT
TRBV5-8,-,TRBJ2-6,-,CASSLGSGLGANVLTF,TGTGCCAGCAGCTTGGGGTCAGGTCTCGGGGCCAACGTCCTGACTTTC
TRBV5-1,-,TRBJ2-7,-,CASSLLGAGGEQYF,TGCGCCAGCAGCTTGCTGGGAGCGGGTGGCGAGCAGTACTTC
TRBV28,-,TRBJ2-6,TRBD1,CASSPGTGVSGANVLTF,TGTGCCAGCAGCCCCGGGACAGGGGTCTCTGGGGCCAACGTCCTGACTTTC
TRBV28,-,TRBJ2-2,TRBD2,CASRESGTMGELFF,TGTGCCAGCAGGGAATCCGGGACTATGGGGGAGCTGTTTTTT
TRBV28,-,TRBJ2-1,TRBD2,CASSLRPSGVSYNEQFF,TGTGCCAGCAGTTTAAGGCCTAGCGGGGTTTCCTACAATGAGCAGTTCTTC
TRBV2,-,TRBJ2-7,-,CASSHRGGTNVDEQYF,TGTGCCAGCAGCCACAGGGGGGGGACAAATGTGGACGAGCAGTACTTC
TRBV5-1,-,TRBJ2-3,TRBD2,CASSPGTSGNMDTQYF,TGCGCCAGCAGCCCCGGGACTAGTGGAAATATGGATACGCAGTATTTT
TRBV28,-,TRBJ2-7,-,CAVHGGYEQYF,TGTGCCGTCCACGGGGGCTACGAGCAGTACTTC
TRBV19,-,TRBJ2-1,TRBD1,CASSLASWDRDNEQFF,TGTGCCAGTAGTCTCGCCTCCTGGGACAGGGACAATGAGCAGTTCTTC
TRBV9,-,TRBJ2-2,TRBD2,CASSALGLALSGELFF,TGTGCCAGCAGCGCCTTAGGACTAGCGCTTTCAGGGGAGCTGTTTTTT
TRBV5-1,-,TRBJ2-1,TRBD2,CASSLVAGAAWNEQFF,TGCGCCAGCAGCCTTGTAGCGGGAGCGGCTTGGAATGAGCAGTTCTTC
TRBV30,-,TRBJ1-2,-,CAWSSNYGYTF,TGTGCCTGGAGCAGTAACTATGGCTACACCTTC
TRBV10-3,-,TRBJ2-3,-,CAIAQGIDTQYF,TGTGCCATCGCACAGGGTATAGATACGCAGTATTTT
TRBV12-3/TRBV12-4,-,TRBJ2-3,-,CASSPGTDTQYF,TGTGCCAGCAGCCCGGGCACAGATACGCAGTATTTT
TRBV2,few,TRBJ2-7,TRBD2,CASRGLAGVYEQYF,TGTGCCAGCAGAGGACTAGCGGGAGTGTACGAGCAGTACTTC
TRBV2,-,TRBJ1-5,-,CASSERRGSNQPQHF,TGTGCCAGCAGTGAACGGCGGGGTAGCAATCAGCCCCAGCATTTT
TRBV7-3,-,TRBJ2-1,-,CASGASSGNEQFF,TGTGCCAGTGGGGCTAGCAGCGGGAATGAGCAGTTCTTC
TRBV9,few,TRBJ1-2,TRBD1,CASSDGTGVGYTF,TGTGCCAGCAGCGACGGGACAGGGGTCGGCTACACCTTC
TRBV19,-,TRBJ1-2,TRBD1,CATTAGGGRGGYTF,TGTGCCACCACGGCAGGGGGCGGGAGGGGTGGCTACACCTTC
TRBV28,-,TRBJ1-6,-,CASSWIAVPNSPLHF,TGTGCCAGCAGCTGGATCGCGGTACCAAATTCACCCCTCCACTTT
TRBV5-3,once,TRBJ2-3,TRBD2,CDTSGGPTDTQYF,TGTGACACTAGCGGGGGACCCACAGATACGCAGTATTTT
TRBV11-3,-,TRBJ2-3,-,CASSLEYSDTQYF,TGTGCCAGCAGCTTAGAATACAGCGATACGCAGTATTTT
TRBV2,-,TRBJ1-2,-,CASRLDRNYGYTF,TGTGCCAGTAGATTGGACAGAAACTATGGCTACACCTTC
TRBV7-3,-,TRBJ1-2,TRBD1,CASSSTGGRNYGYTF,TGTGCCAGCAGCTCCACAGGGGGCCGTAACTATGGCTACACCTTC
TRBV4-1,few,TRBJ1-6,-,CASSQVERSSDSPLHF,TGCGCCAGCAGCCAAGTCGAAAGGTCTAGTGATTCACCCCTCCACTTT
TRBV28,-,TRBJ1-4,-,CASSPSSLANEKLFF,TGTGCCAGCAGCCCTTCCTCACTCGCTAATGAAAAACTGTTTTTT
TRBV6-5,-,TRBJ1-1,-,CASSYSNRRMNTEAFF,TGTGCCAGCAGTTACTCTAACAGACGAATGAACACTGAAGCTTTCTTT
TRBV28,-,TRBJ1-2,-,CASSFGGVGYGYTF,TGTGCCAGCAGTTTTGGGGGCGTCGGGTATGGCTACACCTTC
TRBV28,-,TRBJ2-3,-,CASSFGTIRTDTQYF,TGTGCCAGCAGTTTCGGGACAATACGCACAGATACGCAGTATTTT
TRBV28,-,TRBJ2-7,TRBD1,CATHGTGGKQYF,TGTGCCACACACGGGACAGGAGGAAAGCAGTACTTC
TRBV19,-,TRBJ1-3,TRBD1,CASSRGTGPMAGNTIYF,TGTGCCAGTAGTAGGGGGACAGGGCCCATGGCGGGAAACACCATATATTTT
TRBV5-1,-,TRBJ2-2,-,CASSTGPTNTGELFF,TGCGCCAGCAGCACAGGGCCTACGAACACCGGGGAGCTGTTTTTT
TRBV14,-,TRBJ1-2,-,CASSARGVGGYTF,TGTGCCAGCAGCGCGCGGGGTGTGGGCGGCTACACCTTC
TRBV5-1,-,TRBJ1-1,TRBD1,CASSLGSGGRNTEAFF,TGCGCCAGCAGCTTGGGGTCAGGGGGAAGGAACACTGAAGCTTTCTTT
TRBV25-1,-,TRBJ1-1,-,CASTGQLNTEAFF,TGTGCCAGCACCGGACAGCTGAACACTGAAGCTTTCTTT
TRBV11-3,-,TRBJ2-1,-,CASSSSRGLMEYNEQFF,TGTGCCAGCAGCTCCTCAAGGGGCCTGATGGAATACAATGAGCAGTTCTTC
TRBV7-9,few,TRBJ2-2,TRBD1,CASSLAFGQGGTGELFF,TGTGCCAGCAGCTTAGCGTTCGGACAGGGGGGCACCGGGGAGCTGTTTTTT
TRBV19,-,TRBJ1-5,-,CASRDGQKDNQPQHF,TGTGCCAGTAGGGATGGACAGAAAGACAATCAGCCCCAGCATTTT
TRBV4-3,-,TRBJ1-6,-,CASSQDTVGNSPLHF,TGCGCCAGCAGCCAAGATACAGTAGGAAATTCACCCCTCCACTTT
TRBV4-2,-,TRBJ1-6,TRBD1,CASSQGGQDFSPLHF,TGTGCCAGCAGCCAAGGGGGACAGGATTTTTCACCCCTCCACTTT
TRBV27,-,TRBJ2-7,TRBD1,CASSFYRGREQYF,TGTGCCAGCAGTTTCTACAGGGGGAGAGAGCAGTACTTC
TRBV7-3,-,TRBJ1-6,TRBD1,CASSLTGDRDSPLHF,TGTGCCAGCAGCTTAACTGGGGACAGGGACTCACCCCTCCACTTT
TRBV5-4,-,TRBJ1-3,TRBD1,CASSLGGTGAGNTIYF,TGTGCCAGCAGCTTGGGTGGGACAGGGGCCGGAAACACCATATATTTT
TRBV28,-,TRBJ2-1,TRBD1,CASTGGPSYNEQFF,TGTGCCAGCACAGGGGGCCCTTCCTACAATGAGCAGTTCTTC
TRBV18,-,TRBJ2-2,TRBD1,CASSPQGAANTGELFF,TGTGCCAGCTCACCTCAGGGGGCCGCGAACACCGGGGAGCTGTTTTTT
TRBV2,-,TRBJ2-5,-,CASSEARGGETQYF,TGTGCCAGCAGTGAAGCGCGGGGTGGAGAGACCCAGTACTTC
TRBV28,-,TRBJ1-2,-,CASSLLAVGYTF,TGTGCCAGCAGTTTATTGGCAGTAGGCTACACCTTC